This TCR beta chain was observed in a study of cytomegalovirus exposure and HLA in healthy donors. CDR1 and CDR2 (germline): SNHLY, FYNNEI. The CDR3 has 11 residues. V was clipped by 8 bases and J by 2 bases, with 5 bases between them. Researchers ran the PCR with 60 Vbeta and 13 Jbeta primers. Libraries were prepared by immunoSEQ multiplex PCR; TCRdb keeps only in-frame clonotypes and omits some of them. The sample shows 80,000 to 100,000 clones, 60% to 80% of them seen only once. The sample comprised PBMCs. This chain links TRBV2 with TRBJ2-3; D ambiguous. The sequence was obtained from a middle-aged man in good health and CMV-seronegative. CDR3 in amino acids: CASGLTDTQYF. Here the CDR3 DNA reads TGTGCCAGCGGCCTCACAGATACGCAGTATTTT.